This T cell receptor beta chain comes out of a study of blood T cell repertoires in COVID-19. Per the original data handling: Amplification with reference gene primers provided the estimates of nucleated cell counts. Libraries were prepared by immunoSEQ multiplex PCR; TCRdb keeps only in-frame clonotypes and omits some of them. V and J calls and clone size are copied from that table; D and trimming were computed from the DNA. The sample carries about 480,000 clones, roughly 87% recorded once. CDR1 and CDR2 from the germline V gene are MNHEY and SMNVEV (reference sequence). CDR3 length equals 14 residues. Between the trimmed V and J ends, which lost 6 bases and 6 bases, there was a span of 17 bases.

The clonotype was recovered from a man aged 18 to 29 with COVID-19, enrolled during active disease. The rearrangement uses TRBV27 and TRBJ1-2, with D possibly TRBD1 on 5 matching bases. The material sequenced was peripheral blood. The CDR3 DNA reads as TGTGCCAGCAGCCCGGGACTAGGAGGGGATGGCTACACCTTC. This gives the protein CASSPGLGGDGYTF.